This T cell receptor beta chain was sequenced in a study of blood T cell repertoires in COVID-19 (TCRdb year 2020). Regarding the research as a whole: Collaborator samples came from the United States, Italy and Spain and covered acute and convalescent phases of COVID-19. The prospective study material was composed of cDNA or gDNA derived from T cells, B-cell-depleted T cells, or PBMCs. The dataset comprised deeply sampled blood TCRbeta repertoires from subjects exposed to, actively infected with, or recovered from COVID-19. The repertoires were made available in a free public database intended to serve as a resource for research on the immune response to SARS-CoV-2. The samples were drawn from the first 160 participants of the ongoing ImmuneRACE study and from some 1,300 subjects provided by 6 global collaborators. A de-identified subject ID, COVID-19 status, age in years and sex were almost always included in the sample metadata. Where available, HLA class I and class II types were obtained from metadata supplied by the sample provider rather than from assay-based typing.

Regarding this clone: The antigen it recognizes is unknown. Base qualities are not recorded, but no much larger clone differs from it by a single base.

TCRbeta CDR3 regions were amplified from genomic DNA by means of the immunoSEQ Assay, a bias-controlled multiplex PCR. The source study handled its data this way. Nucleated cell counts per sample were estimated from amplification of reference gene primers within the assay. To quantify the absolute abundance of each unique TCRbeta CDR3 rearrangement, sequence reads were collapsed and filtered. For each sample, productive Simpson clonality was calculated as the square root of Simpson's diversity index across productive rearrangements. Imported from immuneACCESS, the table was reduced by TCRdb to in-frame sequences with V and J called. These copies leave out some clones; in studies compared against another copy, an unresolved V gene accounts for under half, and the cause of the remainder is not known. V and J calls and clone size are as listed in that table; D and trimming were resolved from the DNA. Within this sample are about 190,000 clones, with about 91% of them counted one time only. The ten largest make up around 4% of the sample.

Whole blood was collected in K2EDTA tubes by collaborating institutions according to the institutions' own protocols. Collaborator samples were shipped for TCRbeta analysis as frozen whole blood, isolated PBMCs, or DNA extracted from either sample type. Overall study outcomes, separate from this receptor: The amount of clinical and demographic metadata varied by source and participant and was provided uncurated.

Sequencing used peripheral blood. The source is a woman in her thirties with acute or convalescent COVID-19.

The CDR3 region reads CASRERLGLYEQYF. DNA sequence: TGTGCCAGCAGGGAGAGACTAGGTCTCTACGAGCAGTACTTC. Recombination joined TRBV6-5 with TRBJ2-7, with a tentative D gene TRBD2 over 6 matching bases. V is clipped by 6 bases and J by 3 bases, and the sequence between their germline boundaries is 15 bases long. The CDR1 and CDR2 encoded by the germline V gene are MNHEY and SVGAGI. Including cysteine and phenylalanine, the CDR3 has 14 amino acids. The read is trimmed to its CDR3 DNA, 42 bases read in frame from base 1.